This T cell receptor (beta chain) comes out of a study of OX40 agonist ivuxolimab in advanced cancers. Background on the study: People who had prior anti-PD-1, anti-PD-L1 or anti-CTLA-4 therapy could take part, and about 37% had some. Whole-study findings and limits: Low clonal expansion, among the lowest seen, marked partial responders at 0.1-3.0 mg/kg. Antigen targets of the expanded peripheral T cells went undetermined.

Clones were sequenced by immunoSEQ multiplex PCR, and TCRdb holds only the in-frame ones, with some missing. The sample shows 94,000 or so clones, approximately 80% of them seen only once. V was clipped by 4 bases and J by 7 bases, with 15 bases between them. CDR1 and CDR2 (germline): SGDLS, YYNGEE. This CDR3 has 14 amino acids. A remark on this clone: Antigen: not known.

The specimen was CD4+ or CD8+ T cells sorted from blood, collected in a trial of the OX40 agonist ivuxolimab. This chain uses TRBV9 with TRBJ2-1; D perhaps matches TRBD2 (5 bases). The TCR originated in an adult with an advanced solid tumor such as melanoma, head and neck, liver or kidney cancer. The CDR3 sequence is CASSYTSISNEQFF. CDR3 bases: TGTGCCAGCAGCTATACTAGTATCTCGAATGAGCAGTTCTTC.